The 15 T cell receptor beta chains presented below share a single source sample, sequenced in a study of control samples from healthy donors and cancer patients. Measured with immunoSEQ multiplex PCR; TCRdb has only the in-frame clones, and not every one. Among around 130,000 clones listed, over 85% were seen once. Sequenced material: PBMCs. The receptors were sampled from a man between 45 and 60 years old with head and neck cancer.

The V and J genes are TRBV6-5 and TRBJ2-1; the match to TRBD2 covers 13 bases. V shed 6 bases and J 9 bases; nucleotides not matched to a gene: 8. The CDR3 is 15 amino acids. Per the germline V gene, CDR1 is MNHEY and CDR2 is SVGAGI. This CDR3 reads CASRTGLAGALEQFF. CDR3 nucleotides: TGTGCCAGCAGGACAGGACTAGCGGGAGCTCTTGAGCAGTTCTTC.

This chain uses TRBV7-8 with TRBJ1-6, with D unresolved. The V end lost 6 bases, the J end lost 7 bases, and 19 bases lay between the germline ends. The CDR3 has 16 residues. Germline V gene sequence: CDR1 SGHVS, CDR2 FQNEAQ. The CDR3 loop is CASSPQLGRLNSPLHF. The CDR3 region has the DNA TGTGCCAGCAGTCCCCAGCTCGGCCGGTTAAATTCACCCCTCCACTTT.

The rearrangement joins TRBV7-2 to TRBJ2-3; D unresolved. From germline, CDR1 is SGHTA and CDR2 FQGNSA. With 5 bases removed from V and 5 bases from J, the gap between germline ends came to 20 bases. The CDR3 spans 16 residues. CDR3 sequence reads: CASSPVGPPNEDTQYF. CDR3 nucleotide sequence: TGTGCCAGCAGCCCAGTCGGACCGCCGAACGAAGATACGCAGTATTTT.

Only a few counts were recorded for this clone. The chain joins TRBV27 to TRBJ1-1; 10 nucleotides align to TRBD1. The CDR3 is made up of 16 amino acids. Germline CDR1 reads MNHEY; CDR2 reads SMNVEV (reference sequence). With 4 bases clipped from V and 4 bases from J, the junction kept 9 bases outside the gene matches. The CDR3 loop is CASSWGQGKYSTEAFF. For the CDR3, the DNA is TGTGCCAGCAGTTGGGGACAGGGGAAATATTCCACTGAAGCTTTCTTT.

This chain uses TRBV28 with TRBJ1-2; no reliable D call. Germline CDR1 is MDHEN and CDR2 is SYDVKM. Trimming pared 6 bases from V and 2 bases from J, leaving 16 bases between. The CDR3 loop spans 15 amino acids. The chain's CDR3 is CASSSPPDGNYGYTF. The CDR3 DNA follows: TGTGCCAGCAGCTCCCCTCCGGACGGCAACTATGGCTACACCTTC.

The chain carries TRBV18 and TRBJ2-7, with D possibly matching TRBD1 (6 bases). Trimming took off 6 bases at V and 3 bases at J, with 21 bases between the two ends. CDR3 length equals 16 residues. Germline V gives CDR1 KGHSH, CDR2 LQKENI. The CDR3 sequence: CASSIGTDRARYEQYF. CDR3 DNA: TGTGCCAGCTCGATTGGGACGGACAGAGCCCGCTACGAGCAGTACTTC. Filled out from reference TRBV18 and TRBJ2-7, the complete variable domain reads NAGVMQNPRHLVRRRGQEARLRCSPMKGHSHVYWYRQLPEEGLKFMVYLQKENIIDESGMPKERFSAEFPKEGPSILRIQQVVRGDSAAYFCASSIGTDRARYEQYFGPGTRLTVT.

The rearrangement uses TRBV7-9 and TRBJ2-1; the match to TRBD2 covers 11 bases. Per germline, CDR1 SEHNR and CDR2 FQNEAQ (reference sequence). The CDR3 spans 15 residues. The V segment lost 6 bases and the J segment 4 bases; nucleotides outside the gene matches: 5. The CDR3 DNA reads TGTGCCAGCAGGCTACTAGCGGGAGTTTACAATGAGCAGTTCTTC. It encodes CASRLLAGVYNEQFF.

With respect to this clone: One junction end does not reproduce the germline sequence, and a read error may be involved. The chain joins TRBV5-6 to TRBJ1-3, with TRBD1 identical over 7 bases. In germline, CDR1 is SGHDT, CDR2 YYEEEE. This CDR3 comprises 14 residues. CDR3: CASSIWGNNRGMDF. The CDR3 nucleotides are TGTGCCAGCAGCATCTGGGGGAATAACAGGGGAATGGATTTT.

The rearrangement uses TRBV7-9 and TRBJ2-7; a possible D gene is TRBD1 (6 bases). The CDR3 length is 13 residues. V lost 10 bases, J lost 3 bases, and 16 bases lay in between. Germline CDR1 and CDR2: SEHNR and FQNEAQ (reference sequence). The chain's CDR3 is CAIRTVANYEQYF. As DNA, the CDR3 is TGTGCCATAAGGACAGTCGCAAACTACGAGCAGTACTTC.

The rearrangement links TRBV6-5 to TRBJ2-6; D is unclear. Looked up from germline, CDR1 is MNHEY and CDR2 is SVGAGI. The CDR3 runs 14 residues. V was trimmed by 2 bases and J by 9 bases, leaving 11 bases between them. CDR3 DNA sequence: TGTGCCAGCAGTTACGGTCGAGATTTCAACGTCCTGACTTTC. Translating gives CASSYGRDFNVLTF.

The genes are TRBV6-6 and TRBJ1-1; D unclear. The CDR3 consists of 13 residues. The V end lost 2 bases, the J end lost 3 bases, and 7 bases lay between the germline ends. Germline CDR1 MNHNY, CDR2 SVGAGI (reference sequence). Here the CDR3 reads CASSYVMDTEAFF. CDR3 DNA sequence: TGTGCCAGCAGTTACGTCATGGACACTGAAGCTTTCTTT.

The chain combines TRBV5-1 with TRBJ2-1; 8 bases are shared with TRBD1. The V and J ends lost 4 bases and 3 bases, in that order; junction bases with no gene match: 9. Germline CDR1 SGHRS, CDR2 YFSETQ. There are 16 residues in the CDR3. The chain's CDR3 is CASSAQGANRYNEQFF. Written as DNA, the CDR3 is TGCGCCAGCAGCGCTCAGGGGGCGAACCGCTACAATGAGCAGTTCTTC.

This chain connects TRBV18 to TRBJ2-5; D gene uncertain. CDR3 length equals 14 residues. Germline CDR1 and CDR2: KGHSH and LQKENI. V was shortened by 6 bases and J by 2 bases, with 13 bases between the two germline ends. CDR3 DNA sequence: TGTGCCAGCTCCTGGGGAAGAAAACAAGAGACCCAGTACTTC. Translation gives CASSWGRKQETQYF.

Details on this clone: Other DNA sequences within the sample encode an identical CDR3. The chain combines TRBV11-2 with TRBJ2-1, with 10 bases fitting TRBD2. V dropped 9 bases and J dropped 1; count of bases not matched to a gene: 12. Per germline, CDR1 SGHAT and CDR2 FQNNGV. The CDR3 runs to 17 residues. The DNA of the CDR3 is TGTGCCAGTAGCAAGAAATCAGCGGGAGGGTCCTACAATGAGCAGTTCTTC. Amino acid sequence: CASSKKSAGGSYNEQFF.

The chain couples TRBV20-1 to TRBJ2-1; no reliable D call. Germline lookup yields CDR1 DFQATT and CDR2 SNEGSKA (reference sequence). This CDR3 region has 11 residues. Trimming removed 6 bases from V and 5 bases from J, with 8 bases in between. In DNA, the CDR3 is TGCAGTGCCGGCGAAGACAATGAGCAGTTCTTC. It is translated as CSAGEDNEQFF.